These T cell receptor beta chains were read from a single sample in a study of shared clonotypes between healthy human individuals. Measured with immunoSEQ multiplex PCR; TCRdb has only the in-frame clones, and not every one. The sample shows some 2,000,000 clones, around 96% of them seen only once. Specimen: naive CD8+ T cells sorted from blood. The origin of the receptors is a young man in good health. The CDR3 runs from the conserved cysteine through the conserved F or W. A D gene is named only where the DNA matches it firmly. The listing skips clone size in some rows; elsewhere it reads once, few, many or a size class.

clone_size	d_call	v_call	j_call	cdr3_nt	cdr3_aa
NA	TRBD1	TRBV4-1	TRBJ1-3	TGCGCCAGCAGCCAAGATGGGACAGGGGTAGGTGGAAACACCATATATTTT	CASSQDGTGVGGNTIYF
NA	NA	TRBV4-1	TRBJ2-5	TGCGCCAGCAGCCAACTAGCCGGGCAGGAGACCCAGTACTTC	CASSQLAGQETQYF
NA	TRBD2	TRBV10-1	TRBJ2-7	TGCGCCAGCAGTGAGTCGCGGGGGACTCACGAGCAGTACTTC	CASSESRGTHEQYF
NA	TRBD1	TRBV14	TRBJ2-7	TGTGCCAGCAGCGATGGGTGGGGACGGGACAGACTCACCGCCGAGCAGTACTTC	CASSDGWGRDRLTAEQYF
NA	TRBD1	TRBV6-6	TRBJ1-2	TGTGCCAGCAGTTTCACCCCCGGGACAGGGGAGCCTGGCTACACCTTC	CASSFTPGTGEPGYTF
NA	NA	TRBV7-9	TRBJ2-5	TGTGCCAGCAGCTGGGGACAGGGATCAGCGGGAGGGCGAGAGACCCAGTACTTC	CASSWGQGSAGGRETQYF
NA	NA	TRBV7-9	TRBJ2-7	TGTGCCAGCAGTTCTATAGTGGGGGGCGAGCAGTACTTC	CASSSIVGGEQYF
NA	NA	TRBV19	TRBJ1-2	TGTGCCAGTGGGGCTAACTATGGCTACACCTTC	CASGANYGYTF
NA	TRBD1	TRBV2	TRBJ2-4	TGTGCCAGCACCCTCGACAGGGTGGCTCTCGTTCTAGCCAAAAACATTCAGTACTTC	CASTLDRVALVLAKNIQYF
NA	NA	TRBV9	TRBJ2-7	TGTGCCAGCAGCGTAGGAGACGTTTCAACCTACGAGCAGTACTTC	CASSVGDVSTYEQYF
NA	NA	TRBV4-3	TRBJ1-3	TGCGCCAGCAGTAAGACAGACTCTGGAAACACCATATATTTT	CASSKTDSGNTIYF
NA	NA	TRBV19	TRBJ1-2	TGTGCCAGTAGTACAAAGGAGCGTATCGAGTATGGCTACACCTTC	CASSTKERIEYGYTF
few	NA	TRBV28	TRBJ1-5	TGTGCCAGCACCACCAGGTGGGTGGCAGTAGGGAATCAGCCCCAGCATTTT	CASTTRWVAVGNQPQHF
NA	NA	TRBV6-1	TRBJ2-7	TGTGCCAGCAGTGAAGTGGGCAGCAGCTCCTACGAGCAGTACTTC	CASSEVGSSSYEQYF
NA	TRBD1	TRBV7-9	TRBJ2-7	TGTGCCAGCAGCTCGACCGGGACAGCGACAACAAGAGACTACGAGCAGTACTTC	CASSSTGTATTRDYEQYF
NA	NA	TRBV7-6	TRBJ2-7	TGTGCCAGCAGCTCGGAGCCGGGGAGGTACGAGCAGTACTTC	CASSSEPGRYEQYF
few	NA	TRBV20-1	TRBJ2-7	TGCAGTGCGATAGCATCCTACGAGCAGTACTTC	CSAIASYEQYF
NA	NA	TRBV7-9	TRBJ2-7	TGTGCCAGCATGCCTCGGGACACCTACGAGCAGTACTTC	CASMPRDTYEQYF
NA	NA	TRBV13	TRBJ2-2	TGTGCCAGCAGCACCGGACCCACCGGGGAGCTGTTTTTT	CASSTGPTGELFF
NA	NA	TRBV5-6	TRBJ1-5	TGTGCCAGCAGCGTGGGACACCCAGGTTGGGGCAATCAGCCCCAGCATTTT	CASSVGHPGWGNQPQHF
NA	NA	TRBV25-1	TRBJ2-5	TGTGCCAGCAGTGTAGGGGAATGGGCCCAGTACTTC	CASSVGEWAQYF
NA	NA	TRBV6-1	TRBJ2-7	TGTGCCAGCAGCGTCGGTCAAGATACCTACGAGCAGTACTTC	CASSVGQDTYEQYF
NA	NA	TRBV5-6	TRBJ2-7	TGTGCCAGCAGCTTCCCTGGAGACGAGCAGTACTTC	CASSFPGDEQYF
NA	NA	TRBV10-2	TRBJ1-4	TGCGCCAGCAGTGAGTTGGGTGAAAAACTGTTTTTT	CASSELGEKLFF
NA	NA	TRBV27	TRBJ2-5	TGTGCCAGCAGTTTATTTTTCGGCAGCCTCCAAGAGACCCAGTACTTC	CASSLFFGSLQETQYF
NA	NA	TRBV19	TRBJ2-7	TGTGCCAGTAGTCCCGGACTTTGGCACTACGAGCAGTACTTC	CASSPGLWHYEQYF
NA	TRBD2	TRBV7-2	TRBJ2-3	TGTGCCAGCAGCTTAGTTGTAGCGGGGGTTAGCACAGATACGCAGTATTTT	CASSLVVAGVSTDTQYF
NA	NA	TRBV19	TRBJ1-5	TGTGCCAGTAGTTTTGAGAGCCGGCCTGGGCCCCAGCATTTT	CASSFESRPGPQHF
NA	TRBD2	TRBV30	TRBJ2-1	TGTGCCTGGAGTTTGGGACTAGCGACCCTTGACAATGAGCAGTTCTTC	CAWSLGLATLDNEQFF
NA	TRBD2	TRBV10-2	TRBJ2-2	TGCGCCAGCAGTGAGCCGGGAGGAGGGGCCGGGGAGCTGTTTTTT	CASSEPGGGAGELFF
NA	NA	TRBV7-9	TRBJ2-7	TGTGCCAGCAGCTACCCGACAGACTACGAGCAGTACTTC	CASSYPTDYEQYF
NA	TRBD2	TRBV6-6	TRBJ2-7	TGTGCCAGCAGAGAGCGGGGGATTAGTTACGAGCAGTACTTC	CASRERGISYEQYF
NA	NA	TRBV9	TRBJ1-6	TGTGCCAGCAGCGTAGAGGGGATTGGTTCACCCCTCCACTTT	CASSVEGIGSPLHF
NA	NA	TRBV6-5	TRBJ1-2	TGTGCCAGCAGTTACGGTGTAGGGGTAAGCGGCTACACCTTC	CASSYGVGVSGYTF
NA	NA	TRBV6-5	TRBJ1-6	TGTGCCAGCAGACAGGGAGGCAATTCACCCCTCCACTTT	CASRQGGNSPLHF
NA	TRBD2	TRBV30	TRBJ2-7	TGTGCCTGGAGTGTCTTAGGAGCGGGAGGGTTTCGTGCCTACGAGCAGTACTTC	CAWSVLGAGGFRAYEQYF
once	NA	TRBV6-5	TRBJ2-3	TGTGCCAGCAGTTACTCGACGGAGATCGATACGCAGTATTTT	CASSYSTEIDTQYF
NA	TRBD1	TRBV27	TRBJ2-1	TGTGCCAGCAGTGGCGACGGGACAGGGGTCGTTGAGCAGTTCTTC	CASSGDGTGVVEQFF
NA	NA	TRBV28	TRBJ1-3	TGTGCCAGCAGTTTAACGAACACCATATATTTT	CASSLTNTIYF
NA	TRBD1	TRBV11-2	TRBJ2-7	TGTGCCAGCAGCTTCGGGACAGGGTATTTCTACGAGCAGTACTTC	CASSFGTGYFYEQYF
NA	NA	TRBV2	TRBJ2-2	TGTGCCAGGGACCAGAACACCGGGGAGCTGTTTTTT	CARDQNTGELFF
NA	TRBD2	TRBV27	TRBJ2-3	TGTGCCAGCAGTGCATCTAGCGGAGAATACACAGATACGCAGTATTTT	CASSASSGEYTDTQYF
NA	NA	TRBV7-8	TRBJ1-1	TGTGCCAGCAGCTTAGTGGGAGAGGGAGGGATGAGACCGAACACTGAAGCTTTCTTT	CASSLVGEGGMRPNTEAFF
NA	TRBD2	TRBV6-5	TRBJ2-7	TGTGCCAGCAAACTAGCGGGAGGTTCCGAGCAGTACTTC	CASKLAGGSEQYF
NA	TRBD2	TRBV7-9	TRBJ2-1	TGTGCCAGCAGCTCCCTAGCGGGAGAGACCTACAATGAGCAGTTCTTC	CASSSLAGETYNEQFF
NA	NA	TRBV10-1	TRBJ2-1	TGCGCCAGCAGTGAGTTCACTAGCCCCAGCGGGAATGAGCAGTTCTTC	CASSEFTSPSGNEQFF
NA	TRBD2	TRBV7-9	TRBJ2-3	TGTGCCAGCAGCTTAAGGGACGGGGGGAGCACAGATACGCAGTATTTT	CASSLRDGGSTDTQYF
once	NA	TRBV5-1	TRBJ1-1	TGCGCCAGCAGCTTATTGGAGGGAATGAACACTGAAGCTTTCTTT	CASSLLEGMNTEAFF
NA	NA	TRBV7-9	TRBJ2-7	TGTGCCAGCAGCCCCGCGGGACAGCAGTCCTACGAGCAGTACTTC	CASSPAGQQSYEQYF
NA	NA	TRBV7-2	TRBJ2-4	TGTGCCAGCACCCCGACGAACGAAAACATTCAGTACTTC	CASTPTNENIQYF